This T cell receptor (beta chain) originates from a study of blood T cell repertoires in COVID-19. In the source study's methods: Reference gene primer amplification yielded estimated nucleated cell counts. The repertoire was sequenced with immunoSEQ multiplex PCR; TCRdb's copy has only in-frame clones and lacks some. From that table come the V and J calls and clone size; the DNA was used to work out D and trimming. Of 170,000 or so clones listed, about nine tenths are singletons. The study recruited people aged roughly 18 to 95 years across about two dozen US areas. Participants had their cohort set by participant-reported clinical history. Two negative PCRs, clearance, or symptom resolution were required of recovered Cohort 3 donors. The CDR3 length is 14 residues. CDR1 GTSNPN and CDR2 SVGIG come from the germline V gene (reference sequence). Deletions cut 6 bases from V and 0 bases from J, with 13 bases between.

The TCR comes from a woman aged 18-29 years who had recovered from COVID-19. Sequencing used PBMCs or T cells enriched from blood (not recorded which). This chain joins TRBV30 and TRBJ2-3, with D maybe TRBD2 (6 bases). The CDR3 bases are TGTGCCTGTCCCGGACTACATAGCACAGATACGCAGTATTTT. Its protein is CACPGLHSTDTQYF.